A single sample gave rise to the 4 T cell receptor beta chains below, sequenced in a study of blood T cells in healthy people across ages. The use of a sample-barcoded 5' primer and a J-beta primer mix characterized a second PCR of about 7 to 12 cycles. TCRdb re-called the 5' RACE reads with MiXCR, one entry per CDR3 protein. The top ten hold roughly 8.2% of the sample, which has some 1.4 million distinct CDR3 sequences, 40% to 50% seen once. The sequencing sample was made of blood. The source of these receptors is a woman aged 18-29 years in good health.

In DNA, the CDR3 is TGTGCCAGCAGTTTGAGGCTAGCGGGGGGCTCCTACAATGAGCAGTTCTTC. Translating it yields CASSLRLAGGSYNEQFF. V gene TRBV27 combines with J gene TRBJ2-1; 11 bases are a match to TRBD2. The trim removed 3 bases at V and 0 bases at J, leaving 4 bases unmatched. In germline, CDR1 is MNHEY, CDR2 SMNVEV (reference sequence). The CDR3 runs to 17 residues.

About this clonotype itself: A read error may explain this, as a much larger clone is one base away. The chain combines TRBV29-1 with TRBJ2-1; D is perhaps TRBD1 or TRBD2 (5 bases each). The closer fit of TRBJ2-7 to the DNA end suggests the J call may be wrong. From germline, CDR1 is SQVTM and CDR2 ANQGSEA. The CDR3 runs 13 residues. CDR3 in amino acids: CSVDRDGPYEQYF. CDR3 bases: TGCAGCGTCGACCGGGACGGACCCTACGAGCAGTACTTC.

This chain links TRBV12-3 or TRBV12-4 with TRBJ2-5; 7 nucleotides agree with TRBD2. TRBJ2-7 matches the DNA end more closely, so the J call is doubtful. This CDR3 region has 14 residues. CDR3: CASSTRRAGNEQYF. The DNA of the CDR3 is TGTGCCAGCAGTACGCGTCGAGCGGGGAACGAGCAGTACTTC.

In this sample, this clonotype turned up a few times. The chain employs TRBV9 and TRBJ2-3; 7 bases agree with TRBD2. This CDR3 comprises 15 residues. Germline CDR1 and CDR2: SGDLS and YYNGEE. The junction had 7 bases not matched to a gene; V was cut back by 3 bases and J by 3 bases. CDR3 DNA: TGTGCCAGCAGCGACCCACCGGGGGGTACAGATACGCAGTATTTT. Its protein is CASSDPPGGTDTQYF.